The 24 T cell receptor beta chains below were found in one sample sequenced in a study of technical replicates of blood from several donors. The assay was immunoSEQ multiplex PCR, and TCRdb's table has in-frame clones only and misses some. In the table there are about 100,000 clones, approximately 96% of which are singletons. What was sequenced was T cells isolated from PBMCs. These receptors were taken from a human donor in good health.

This chain uses TRBV18 with TRBJ1-1; D is possibly TRBD1 (6 bases). V gave up 8 bases and J gave up 0 bases, with 10 bases separating them. Germline assignment: CDR1 KGHSH and CDR2 LQKENI. The CDR3 is made up of 13 amino acids. The CDR3 sequence is CASTGQLNTEAFF. Written as DNA, the CDR3 is TGTGCCAGCACCGGACAGTTGAACACTGAAGCTTTCTTT.

The rearrangement uses TRBV6-1 and TRBJ2-3; no firm D call. The CDR3 covers 14 residues. V lost 4 bases and J lost 9, with 17 bases in between. The germline CDR1 and CDR2 sequences are MNHNS and SASEGT. CDR3 amino acids: CASSAPQELWTQYF. CDR3 nucleotide sequence: TGTGCCAGCAGTGCCCCTCAAGAGTTGTGGACGCAGTATTTT.

V usage is TRBV19 and J usage is TRBJ2-7; maybe TRBD1 (5 bases). The V end lost 2 bases, the J end lost 5 bases, and 16 bases lay between the germline ends. This CDR3 has 15 residues. Per germline, CDR1 LNHDA and CDR2 SQIVND (reference sequence). CDR3 nucleotides: TGTGCCAGTAGTATATTTTTAAGGGGCAGGGACGAGCAGTACTTC. Its protein product is CASSIFLRGRDEQYF.

V usage is TRBV25-1 and J usage is TRBJ1-5; D uncertain. V was trimmed by 1 base and J by 4 bases, leaving 2 bases between them. Germline CDR1 MGHDK, CDR2 SYGVNS. The CDR3 contains 12 residues. CDR3 in amino acids: CASSELNQPQHF. CDR3 sequence (DNA): TGTGCCAGCAGTGAATTAAATCAGCCCCAGCATTTT. Drawing the rest from reference TRBV25-1 and TRBJ1-5, the complete variable domain is EADIYQTPRYLVIGTGKKITLECSQTMGHDKMYWYQQDPGMELHLIHYSYGVNSTEKGDLSSESTVSRIRTEHFPLTLESARPSHTSQYLCASSELNQPQHFGDGTRLSIL.

The V call is TRBV6-1, the J call TRBJ2-1, with 7 bases identical to TRBD2. Germline V lookup: CDR1 MNHNS, CDR2 SASEGT. With 2 bases clipped from V and 6 bases from J, the junction kept 7 bases outside the gene matches. The CDR3 is 15 residues long. This CDR3 reads CASSEWRELLNEQFF. The CDR3 DNA reads TGTGCCAGCAGTGAATGGCGGGAGTTACTCAATGAGCAGTTCTTC.

The V and J genes are TRBV28 and TRBJ2-1; D ambiguous. Trimming cost V 6 bases and J 0 bases, with 12 bases left between them. Per germline, CDR1 MDHEN and CDR2 SYDVKM. The CDR3 is 15 residues long. The CDR3 loop is CASSRDRSSYNEQFF. The CDR3 DNA sequence: TGTGCCAGCAGCCGTGATAGAAGCTCCTACAATGAGCAGTTCTTC.

As for this clone: A read error may produce the germline difference seen at one junction end. V usage is TRBV19 and J usage is TRBJ1-1, with 7 positions matching TRBD1. The CDR3 runs to 11 residues. Germline V CDR1 and CDR2: LNHDA, SQIVND (reference sequence). CDR3 residues: CASSSERGRLF. In DNA, the CDR3 is TGTGCCAGTAGTTCGGAGAGGGGGCGGCTCTTT.

The chain is built from TRBV19 and TRBJ2-1; no clear D. The ends were cut back, 5 bases at V and 2 bases at J, with 13 bases in the middle. Germline V gives CDR1 LNHDA, CDR2 SQIVND (reference sequence). CDR3 size: 15 residues. This CDR3 is CASSLRLSPYNEQFF. The CDR3 coding sequence is TGTGCCAGTAGTCTCAGACTTTCCCCCTACAATGAGCAGTTCTTC.

CDR3 nucleotide sequence: TGTGCCAGCCGTCTGGGGGGGGAAGCTTTCTTT. The encoded protein is CASRLGGEAFF. The rearrangement uses TRBV5-6 and TRBJ1-1, with TRBD1 as a possible D gene (5 bases). Germline V lookup: CDR1 SGHDT, CDR2 YYEEEE. The CDR3 is 11 amino acids. V was trimmed by 7 bases and J by 8 bases, leaving 12 bases between them.

The V and J genes are TRBV11-2 and TRBJ2-1, with D possibly being TRBD2 (6 bases). Per germline, CDR1 SGHAT and CDR2 FQNNGV. The CDR3 spans 14 residues. V was clipped by 3 bases and J by 6 bases, with 12 bases between them. CDR3 sequence (DNA): TGTGCCAGCAGCTTTGGGGGAGGATCCAATGAGCAGTTCTTC. As protein: CASSFGGGSNEQFF.

This chain joins TRBV27 and TRBJ1-5, with unresolved D. Trimming took 6 bases from V and 4 from J, leaving 13 bases between them. There are 14 residues in the CDR3. Germline CDR1 and CDR2: MNHEY and SMNVEV (reference sequence). CDR3 in DNA: TGTGCCAGCAGCCTTGGACTTATAAATCAGCCCCAGCATTTT. Amino acids: CASSLGLINQPQHF.

The V gene is TRBV11-2, the J gene TRBJ2-3; 9 bases match TRBD2. The V gene end was trimmed by 0 bases and the J gene end by 6 bases; junction bases not matched to a gene: 13. CDR1 is SGHAT, CDR2 FQNNGV, per germline. This CDR3 contains 18 residues. Written as DNA, the CDR3 is TGTGCCAGCAGCTTAGATCGGTGGATAGCGGGAGCTGGGGATACGCAGTATTTT. It translates to CASSLDRWIAGAGDTQYF.

This chain connects TRBV28 to TRBJ2-3, with TRBD2 as a possible D gene (5 bases). V lost 2 bases, J lost 3 bases, and 6 bases lay in between. The germline CDR1 and CDR2 sequences are MDHEN and SYDVKM. The CDR3 consists of 13 residues. The CDR3 region has the DNA TGTGCCAGCAGTTTAGGCGGGACAGATACGCAGTATTTT. Encoded protein: CASSLGGTDTQYF.

The chain recombines TRBV18 with TRBJ2-3; TRBD1 aligns across 7 bases. The germline CDR1 and CDR2 sequences are KGHSH and LQKENI. This CDR3 spans 14 amino acids. Trimming cost V 4 bases and J 2 bases; bases outside gene matches: 3. The CDR3 sequence is CASSLGQYTDTQYF. As DNA, the CDR3 is TGTGCCAGCTCACTGGGACAGTACACAGATACGCAGTATTTT.

Concerning this clone: At one boundary the junction diverges from the germline segment, which might be a read error. The chain carries TRBV30 and TRBJ2-6; D is possibly TRBD2 (5 bases). This CDR3 has 10 amino acids. Germline V gene data show CDR1 as GTSNPN and CDR2 as SVGIG (reference sequence). In nucleotides, the CDR3 is TGCGGGACTGGGGCCAACGTCCTGACTTTC. Protein product: CGTGANVLTF.

The gene calls are TRBV6-5 and TRBJ1-2; TRBD1 matches at 10 bases. The CDR3 totals 13 residues. The germline CDR1 and CDR2 sequences are MNHEY and SVGAGI. V dropped 5 bases and J dropped 8; count of bases not matched to a gene: 5. The chain's CDR3 is CASSRGTGEGYTF. CDR3 coding DNA: TGTGCCAGCAGTCGGGGGACAGGGGAGGGCTACACCTTC.

The chain is built from TRBV18 and TRBJ1-5, with TRBD1 matching 9 bases. CDR1 is KGHSH and CDR2 is LQKENI in the germline V gene. Trimming cost V 5 bases and J 5 bases; bases outside gene matches: 7. This CDR3 comprises 15 residues. The CDR3 reads CASSSGTGLYQPQHF. CDR3 sequence (DNA): TGTGCCAGCTCATCCGGGACAGGGCTTTATCAGCCCCAGCATTTT.

Here the CDR3 reads CSGTGIQNTEAFF. DNA for the CDR3: TGCAGCGGGACAGGGATACAGAACACTGAAGCTTTCTTT. The chain has TRBV29-1 and TRBJ1-1; 8 bases are a match to TRBD1. Trimming took 7 bases from V and 1 from J; bases not matched to a gene: 5. The CDR3 loop spans 13 amino acids. Germline lookup yields CDR1 SQVTM and CDR2 ANQGSEA.

This chain connects TRBV21-1 to TRBJ2-7; TRBD2 is the table's D call and was not checked against the DNA. TRBV21-1 is termed a pseudogene. The CDR3 extends over 15 amino acids. The CDR3 nucleotides read TGTGCCAGCAGCCCCTTTGGGGGGGCGGACCACGAGCAGTACTTC. Translating it yields CASSPFGGADHEQYF.

The chain recombines TRBV19 with TRBJ2-7; 7 bases are a match to TRBD2. This CDR3 comprises 15 residues. V gave up 5 bases and J gave up 4 bases; unmatched junction bases: 11. Germline CDR1 and CDR2: LNHDA and SQIVND (reference sequence). The CDR3 coding sequence is TGTGCCAGTAGTGCCCCGGGGGGTCCCGAATACGAGCAGTACTTC. Encoded protein: CASSAPGGPEYEQYF.

Comment on this clone: This sample also contains other DNA sequences that code for the same CDR3. This chain joins TRBV11-3 and TRBJ2-7, with TRBD2 matching over 10 bases. CDR3 length equals 15 residues. Trimming cost V 1 base and J 4 bases; bases outside gene matches: 4. Germline V gene sequence: CDR1 SGHNT, CDR2 YENEEA. CDR3 DNA: TGTGCCAGCAGCTTAGGGACTAGCGGTAGTTACGAGCAGTACTTC. The encoded protein is CASSLGTSGSYEQYF.

The chain uses TRBV11-3 and TRBJ2-7, with 7 bases lining up with TRBD1. CDR3 size: 14 residues. Germline CDR1 is SGHNT and CDR2 is YENEEA. V was pared by 3 bases and J by 4 bases, with 6 bases of the junction left unmatched. CDR3 nucleotides: TGTGCCAGCAGCTTCTACTCGGACAGGTACGAGCAGTACTTC. Residues: CASSFYSDRYEQYF.

The rearrangement links TRBV6-6 to TRBJ1-2; D may be TRBD1 (5 bases). Germline values: CDR1 MNHNY, CDR2 SVGAGI (reference sequence). This CDR3 region has 16 residues. V was shortened by 0 bases and J by 1 base, with 12 bases between the two germline ends. CDR3 residues: CASSYSARARNYGYTF. CDR3 DNA: TGTGCCAGCAGTTACTCGGCCAGGGCTCGTAACTATGGCTACACCTTC.

V and J are TRBV19 and TRBJ1-4; 7 nucleotides match TRBD1. Germline V gene data show CDR1 as LNHDA and CDR2 as SQIVND (reference sequence). This CDR3 region has 16 residues. The trim removed 5 bases at V and 3 bases at J, leaving 9 bases unmatched. The CDR3 sequence: CASSPPLGTANEKLFF. DNA for the CDR3: TGTGCCAGTAGTCCCCCTCTCGGGACAGCTAATGAAAAACTGTTTTTT. The full variable domain, rest sourced from reference TRBV19 and TRBJ1-4, is DGGITQSPKYLFRKEGQNVTLSCEQNLNHDAMYWYRQDPGQGLRLIYYSQIVNDFQKGDIAEGYSVSREKKESFPLTVTSAQKNPTAFYLCASSPPLGTANEKLFFGSGTQLSVL.